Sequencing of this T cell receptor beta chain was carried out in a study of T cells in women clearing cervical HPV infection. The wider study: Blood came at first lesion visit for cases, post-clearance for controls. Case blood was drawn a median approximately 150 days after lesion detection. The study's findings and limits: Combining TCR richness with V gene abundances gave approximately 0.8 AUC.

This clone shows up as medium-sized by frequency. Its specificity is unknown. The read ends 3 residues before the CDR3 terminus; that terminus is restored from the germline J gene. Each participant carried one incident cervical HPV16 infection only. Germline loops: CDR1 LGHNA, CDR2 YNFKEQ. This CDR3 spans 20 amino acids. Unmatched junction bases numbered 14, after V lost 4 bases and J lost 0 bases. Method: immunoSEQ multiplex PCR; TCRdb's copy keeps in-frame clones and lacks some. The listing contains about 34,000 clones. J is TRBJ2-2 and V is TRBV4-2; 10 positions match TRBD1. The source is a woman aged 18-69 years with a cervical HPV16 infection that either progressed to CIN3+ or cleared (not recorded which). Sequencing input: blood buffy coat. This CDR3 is CASSPDRGRLMYSNTGELFF. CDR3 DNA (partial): TGTGCCAGCAGCCCTGACAGGGGGCGCTTAATGTATTCGAACACCGGGGAG.